These 4 T cell receptor beta chains were sequenced from one sample in a study of response to subunit inactivated influenza vaccine. Via MiXCR, TCRdb re-called the RT-PCR reads, giving one row per CDR3 protein. The sample consists of fewer than 750,000 distinct CDR3 sequences, 14% of them appearing once. Sample: PBMCs from blood, taken approximately 13 days after vaccination. These receptors all come from a man aged 45-65 years who received an inactivated influenza vaccine.

The gene calls are TRBV29-1 and TRBJ1-5; D gene unclear. The CDR3 contains 13 residues. V lost 4 bases, J lost 1 base, and 8 bases lay in between. Per the germline V gene, CDR1 is SQVTM and CDR2 is ANQGSEA. In nucleotides, the CDR3 is TGCAGCGTTGCAATTCGGAGCAATCAGCCCCAGCATTTT. Its protein is CSVAIRSNQPQHF.

The chain recombines TRBV7-9 with TRBJ2-5; D is uncertain. CDR1 SEHNR and CDR2 FQNEAQ come from the germline V gene (reference sequence). V was cut by 5 bases and J by 1 base, with 14 bases left in between. This CDR3 region has 15 residues. The CDR3 DNA reads as TGTGCCAGCAGCCCTCCCCCTCCGGGCCAAGAGACCCAGTACTTC. Translated, it gives CASSPPPPGQETQYF.

This clonotype was observed a handful of times. The chain links TRBV7-2 to TRBJ2-6, with D possibly matching TRBD1 (5 bases). The germline V and J ends were trimmed by 0 bases and 12 bases, with 15 bases remaining between them. The CDR3 runs to 15 residues. Germline V gene data show CDR1 as SGHTA and CDR2 as FQGNSA. The CDR3 loop reads CASSLALGPTPVLTF. The CDR3 DNA sequence: TGTGCCAGCAGCTTAGCGTTGGGGCCGACACCCGTCCTGACTTTC.

This clonotype came up a few times. The rearrangement links TRBV11-2 to TRBJ2-3, with TRBD1 matching over 8 bases. The CDR3 contains 16 residues. V shed 7 bases, J shed 0 bases, and the junction held 9 bases outside the gene matches. Germline CDR1 and CDR2: SGHAT and FQNNGV. DNA for the CDR3: TGTGCCAGCACCCCTGCAGGGGGCATTAGCACAGATACGCAGTATTTT. Residues: CASTPAGGISTDTQYF.